The T cell receptor beta chain described here comes from a study of cytomegalovirus exposure and HLA in healthy donors. Primers for the PCR totalled 60 Vbeta and 13 Jbeta. Generated by immunoSEQ multiplex PCR, the TCRdb table keeps only in-frame clones and is missing some. This table has about 70,000 clones, more than 80% appearing once. Study conclusions and caveats: Across donors, presence/absence analyses took sequencing depth to be roughly uniform. Earlier findings revealed that most TCR beta V segments proved productive either about 87% or about 30% of the time.

Each donor's status was that of a healthy bone marrow donor. Concerning this clone: Its specificity is not known.

The CDR3 totals 15 residues. Trimming took off 2 bases at V and 2 bases at J, with 11 bases between the two ends. Looked up from germline, CDR1 is ENHRY and CDR2 is SYGVKD. Sequenced sample: PBMCs. V and J are TRBV10-3 and TRBJ2-3; D possibly corresponds to TRBD2 (6 bases). The origin of this receptor is a woman aged 25 to 39 in good health and CMV-seropositive. The CDR3 reads CAISEGLTITDTQYF. As DNA, the CDR3 is TGTGCCATCAGTGAGGGACTAACTATCACAGATACGCAGTATTTT.